This TCR beta chain was captured by sequencing in a study of T cell responses to AZD1222 COVID-19 vaccine. The study's findings and limits: Possibly, clonal diversity was underestimated; donors were largely white British and included more females. Targeting of unmutated variant regions was reportedly seen in nearly half of spike-specific TCRs.

The CDR3 is 13 residues long. Trimming removed 1 base at V and 3 bases at J, with 7 bases between. Germline V gene sequence: CDR1 LGHNT, CDR2 FRNRAP. For this clone: The target antigen is unknown.

Clones were sequenced by immunoSEQ multiplex PCR, and TCRdb holds only the in-frame ones, with some missing. This sample has about 130,000 clones, with 80% to 90% found just once. This specimen consisted of peripheral blood, obtained on day 0 of AZD1222 vaccination. The rearrangement joins TRBV12-5 to TRBJ2-7, with D uncertain. The sequence derives from an adult in good health. This chain's CDR3 is CASGLGSYYEQYF. CDR3 coding DNA: TGTGCTAGTGGTTTGGGCAGCTACTACGAGCAGTACTTC.